This T cell receptor (beta chain) appears in the sequencing data of a study of cytomegalovirus exposure and HLA in healthy donors. The CDR3 runs to 14 residues. The germline CDR1 and CDR2 sequences are SSHAT and FNYEAQ (reference sequence). In the PCR, 60 Vbeta and 13 Jbeta primers were used. Assay: immunoSEQ multiplex PCR; the TCRdb copy retains only in-frame clones and omits some. The table includes about 110,000 clones, about four fifths detected once. With respect to this clone: The junction departs from germline at one end; a sequencing error may be responsible.

The source of this sequence is an older woman in good health and CMV-seropositive. Sequencing was carried out using PBMCs. The chain uses TRBV7-7 and TRBJ2-2; 10 bases line up with TRBD2. The CDR3 DNA reads as TGTGCTAGCAGCCCTACTAGCGGGGCCGGGGAGCTGTTTTTT. It specifies CASSPTSGAGELFF.